Listed below are T cell receptor beta chains from one sample, sequenced in a study of tumor-infiltrating lymphocytes in primary liver carcinoma. TCRdb re-called the multiplex PCR reads through MiXCR, storing one row per CDR3 protein. In the table there are about 320,000 distinct CDR3 sequences, about 62% of which are singletons. Material: peripheral blood. Source of these receptors: a man between 40 and 49 years old with primary liver carcinoma and hepatitis B virus infection. Each CDR3 is given without its conserved first and last residue. Fields, in order: clone size, V gene, CDR3 protein. Expanded clones get a size class; other rows say once, few or many, or leave the size out.

NA,TRBV11-2,ASSSLLRGGTQY
NA,TRBV11-2,ASSSQVGGDEQF
NA,TRBV7-2,ASCLGPQDEQY
few,TRBV6-2/TRBV6-3,ASRYPRQGRETQY
NA,TRBV5-4,ASSSTQDIGTEAF
NA,TRBV5-1,ASTRGGLGGDEQY
NA,TRBV4-1,ASSQEPRGSGNEQY
few,TRBV5-5,ASSPRTGVETQY
few,TRBV5-1,ASSLDGRPNEKLF
NA,TRBV28,ASSFGGRPRGETQY
NA,TRBV5-6,ASSMTSGRAWSPF
NA,TRBV28,ASRMTENHRNEQF
many,TRBV7-8,ASSFLAGGPVSNEQF
many,TRBV29-1,SADGRGLNTEAF
NA,TRBV28,ASTPGRGTTNTGELF
NA,TRBV14,TNSQVAGLRDEQF
NA,TRBV10-1,AYSGTSSQF
NA,TRBV4-3,ASSQEFRENERF
many,TRBV6-1,AIQGINQPQH
few,TRBV28,ASSLSNTGELF
NA,TRBV4-2,ASSTARDYEQF
many,TRBV6-1,ASRLGTTPFSEQF
NA,TRBV6-2/TRBV6-3,ASSFGTSGTSYEQY
NA,TRBV4-1,ASSRVKSGVSSYNEQL
NA,TRBV11-1,ASSSEGQWMGYT
NA,TRBV4-1,ASSQVILAGGKNVQY
NA,TRBV28,ASSPPYTGGHLEQY
many,TRBV29-1,SANRGQNEKLF
many,TRBV6-1,ASMEGGPNTQY
NA,TRBV11-2,TSSPNGDTNQPQH
NA,TRBV15,ATSRGSSDRYEQY
once,TRBV4-3,ASNQETGGRRNTIY
NA,TRBV12-3/TRBV12-4,ASSLQGRNEKLL
few,TRBV5-4,ASSPRGQNYGYT
few,TRBV7-8,ASSSKGGLPYEQY
NA,TRBV20-1,SASAGSKYEQY
many,TRBV4-2,ASSTGGTGGGQPQH
few,TRBV7-9,ASSLDSLGTEAF
many,TRBV28,ASSLDRILSYNSPLH
NA,TRBV14,ASNSPGQGAVGYT
few,TRBV6-1,ASSETAYNEQF
few,TRBV5-4,ASCPAFGTGGYEQY